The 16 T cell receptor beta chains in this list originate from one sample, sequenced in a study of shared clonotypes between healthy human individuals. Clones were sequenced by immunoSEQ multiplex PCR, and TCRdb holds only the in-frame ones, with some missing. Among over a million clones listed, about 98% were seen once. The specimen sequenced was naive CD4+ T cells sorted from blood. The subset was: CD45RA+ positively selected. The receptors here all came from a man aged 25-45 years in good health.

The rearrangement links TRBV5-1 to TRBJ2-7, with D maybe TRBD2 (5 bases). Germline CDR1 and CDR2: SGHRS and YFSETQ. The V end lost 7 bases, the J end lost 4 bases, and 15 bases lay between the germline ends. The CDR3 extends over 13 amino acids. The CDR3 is CASLLRPGYEQYF. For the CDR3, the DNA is TGCGCCAGCCTCTTAAGGCCGGGATACGAGCAGTACTTC.

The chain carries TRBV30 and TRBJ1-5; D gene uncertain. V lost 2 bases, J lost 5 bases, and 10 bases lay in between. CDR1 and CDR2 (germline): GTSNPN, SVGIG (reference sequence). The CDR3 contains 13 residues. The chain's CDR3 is CAWSIRADQPQHF. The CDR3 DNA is TGTGCCTGGAGTATTAGGGCGGATCAGCCCCAGCATTTT.

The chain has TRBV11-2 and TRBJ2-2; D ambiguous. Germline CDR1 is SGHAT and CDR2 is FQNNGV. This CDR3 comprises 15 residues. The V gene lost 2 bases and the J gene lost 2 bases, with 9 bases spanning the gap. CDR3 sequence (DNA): TGTGCCAGCAGCTTAACCAGATCTAACACCGGGGAGCTGTTTTTT. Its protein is CASSLTRSNTGELFF.

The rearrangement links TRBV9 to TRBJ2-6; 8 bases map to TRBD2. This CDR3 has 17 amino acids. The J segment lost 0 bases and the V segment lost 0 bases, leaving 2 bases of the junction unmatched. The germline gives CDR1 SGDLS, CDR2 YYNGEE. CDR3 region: CASSVGSGSSGANVLTF. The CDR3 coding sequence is TGTGCCAGCAGCGTAGGGAGCGGGAGCTCTGGGGCCAACGTCCTGACTTTC.

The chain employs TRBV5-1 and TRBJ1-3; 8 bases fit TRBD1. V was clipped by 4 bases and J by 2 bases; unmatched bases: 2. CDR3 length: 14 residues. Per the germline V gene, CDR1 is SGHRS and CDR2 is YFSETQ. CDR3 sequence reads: CASSEQGAGNTIYF. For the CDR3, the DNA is TGCGCCAGCAGCGAACAGGGGGCTGGAAACACCATATATTTT.

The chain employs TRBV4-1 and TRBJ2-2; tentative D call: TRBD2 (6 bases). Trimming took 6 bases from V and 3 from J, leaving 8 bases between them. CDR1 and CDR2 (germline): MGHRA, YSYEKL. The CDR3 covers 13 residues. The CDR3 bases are TGCGCCAGCAGGAAGCGGGACACCGGGGAGCTGTTTTTT. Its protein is CASRKRDTGELFF.

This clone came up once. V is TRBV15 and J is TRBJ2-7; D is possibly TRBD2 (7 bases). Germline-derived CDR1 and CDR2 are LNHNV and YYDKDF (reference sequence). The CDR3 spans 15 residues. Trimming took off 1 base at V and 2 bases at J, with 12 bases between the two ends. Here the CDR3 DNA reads TGTGCCACCAGCAGAGCTGGGGAGGGGGCCTACGAGCAGTACTTC. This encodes CATSRAGEGAYEQYF.

The DNA of the CDR3 is TGTGCCAGCAGCAAAGCGGGCACTGAGCTATCCACCGGGGAGCTGTTTTTT. This codes for CASSKAGTELSTGELFF. The chain couples TRBV21-1 to TRBJ2-2; the tabulated D call, TRBD1, remains unverified against the DNA. TRBV21-1 is a documented pseudogene. The CDR3 is made up of 17 amino acids.

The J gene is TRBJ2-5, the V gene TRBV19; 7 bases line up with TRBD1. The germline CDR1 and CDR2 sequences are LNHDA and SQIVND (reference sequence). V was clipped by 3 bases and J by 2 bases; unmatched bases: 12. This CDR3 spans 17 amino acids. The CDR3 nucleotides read TGTGCCAGTAGTATTAGGTCCGTAGGGGGCCGGCAAGAGACCCAGTACTTC. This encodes CASSIRSVGGRQETQYF.

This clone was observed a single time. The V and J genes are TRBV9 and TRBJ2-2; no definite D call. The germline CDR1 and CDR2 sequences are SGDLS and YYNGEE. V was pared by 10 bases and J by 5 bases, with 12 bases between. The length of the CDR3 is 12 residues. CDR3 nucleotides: TGTGCCTCCCAGCTGGGGACCGGGGAGCTGTTTTTT. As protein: CASQLGTGELFF. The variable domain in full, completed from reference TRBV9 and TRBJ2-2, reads DSGVTQTPKHLITATGQRVTLRCSPRSGDLSVYWYQQSLDQGLQFLIQYYNGEERAKGNILERFSAQQFPDLHSELNLSSLELGDSALYFCASQLGTGELFFGEGSRLTVL.

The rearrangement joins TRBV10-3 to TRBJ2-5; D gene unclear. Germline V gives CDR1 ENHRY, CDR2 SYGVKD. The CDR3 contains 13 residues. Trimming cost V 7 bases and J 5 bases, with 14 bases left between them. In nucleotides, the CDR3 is TGTGCCATCACGGCTGAGGCTAGGGAGACCCAGTACTTC. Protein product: CAITAEARETQYF.

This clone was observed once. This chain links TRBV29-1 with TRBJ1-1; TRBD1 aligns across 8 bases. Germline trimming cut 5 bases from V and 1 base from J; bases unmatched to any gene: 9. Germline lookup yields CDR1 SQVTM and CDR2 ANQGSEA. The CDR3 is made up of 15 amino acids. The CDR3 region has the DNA TGCAGCGTTTCGCGGACAGGGAAGAGGAACACTGAAGCTTTCTTT. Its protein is CSVSRTGKRNTEAFF. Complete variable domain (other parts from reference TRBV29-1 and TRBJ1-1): SAVISQKPSRDICQRGTSLTIQCQVDSQVTMMFWYRQQPGQSLTLIATANQGSEATYESGFVIDKFPISRPNLTFSTLTVSNMSPEDSSIYLCSVSRTGKRNTEAFFGQGTRLTVV.

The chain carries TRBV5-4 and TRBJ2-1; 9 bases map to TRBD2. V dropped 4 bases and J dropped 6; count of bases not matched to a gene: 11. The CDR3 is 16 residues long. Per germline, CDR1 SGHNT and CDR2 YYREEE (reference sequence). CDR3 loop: CASSRTPLAGGNEQFF. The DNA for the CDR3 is TGTGCCAGCAGCAGAACCCCACTAGCGGGTGGCAATGAGCAGTTCTTC. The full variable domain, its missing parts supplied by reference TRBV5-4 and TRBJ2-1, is ETGVTQSPTHLIKTRGQQVTLRCSSQSGHNTVSWYQQALGQGPQFIFQYYREEENGRGNFPPRFSGLQFPNYSSELNVNALELDDSALYLCASSRTPLAGGNEQFFGPGTRLTVL.

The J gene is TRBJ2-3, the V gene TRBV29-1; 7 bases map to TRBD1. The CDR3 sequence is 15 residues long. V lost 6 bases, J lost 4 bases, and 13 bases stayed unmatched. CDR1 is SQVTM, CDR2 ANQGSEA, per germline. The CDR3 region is CSVRQGMPFSDTQYF. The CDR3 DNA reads TGCAGCGTGAGACAGGGTATGCCTTTTTCAGATACGCAGTATTTT.

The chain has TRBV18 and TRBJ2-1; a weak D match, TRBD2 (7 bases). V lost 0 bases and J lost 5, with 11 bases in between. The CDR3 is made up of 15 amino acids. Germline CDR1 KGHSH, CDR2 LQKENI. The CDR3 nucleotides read TGTGCCAGCTCACCACCCCTGGGGGGGCACAATGAGCAGTTCTTC. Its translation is CASSPPLGGHNEQFF.

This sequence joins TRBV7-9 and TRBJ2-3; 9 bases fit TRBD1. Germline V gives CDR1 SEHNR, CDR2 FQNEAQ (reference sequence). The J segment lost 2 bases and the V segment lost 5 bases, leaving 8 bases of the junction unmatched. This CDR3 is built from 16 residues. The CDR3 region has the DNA TGTGCCAGCAGCGAGGAGACAGGGGGGGACACAGATACGCAGTATTTT. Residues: CASSEETGGDTDTQYF.